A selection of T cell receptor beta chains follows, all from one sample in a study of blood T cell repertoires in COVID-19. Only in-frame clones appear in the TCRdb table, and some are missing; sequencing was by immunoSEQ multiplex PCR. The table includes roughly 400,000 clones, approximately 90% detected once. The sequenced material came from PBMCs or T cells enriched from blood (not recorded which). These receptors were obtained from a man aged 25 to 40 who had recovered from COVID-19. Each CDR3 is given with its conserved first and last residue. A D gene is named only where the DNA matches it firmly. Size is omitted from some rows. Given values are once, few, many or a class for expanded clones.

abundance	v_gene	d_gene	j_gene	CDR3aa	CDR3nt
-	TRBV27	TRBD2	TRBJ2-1	CASSLGGRAGDEQFF	TGTGCCAGCAGTTTAGGCGGGAGGGCCGGGGATGAGCAGTTCTTC
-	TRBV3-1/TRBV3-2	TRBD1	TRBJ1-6	CASSLLGQGNSPLHF	TGTGCCAGCAGCCTCCTGGGACAGGGGAATTCACCCCTCCACTTT
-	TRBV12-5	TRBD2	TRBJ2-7	CASGLARSVGLAGKEQYF	TGTGCTAGTGGTTTGGCCAGAAGCGTGGGACTAGCGGGAAAAGAGCAGTACTTC
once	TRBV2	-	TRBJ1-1	CASSEERNTEAFF	TGTGCCAGCAGTGAGGAGAGGAACACTGAAGCTTTCTTT
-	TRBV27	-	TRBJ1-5	CASSFNPGGNQPQHF	TGTGCCAGCAGTTTCAACCCGGGGGGCAATCAGCCCCAGCATTTT
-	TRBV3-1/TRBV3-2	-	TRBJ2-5	CASSQANQETQYF	TGTGCCAGCAGCCAAGCAAACCAAGAGACCCAGTACTTC
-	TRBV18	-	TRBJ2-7	CASSPPRVGDEQYF	TGTGCCAGCTCACCCCCCAGGGTCGGAGATGAGCAGTACTTC
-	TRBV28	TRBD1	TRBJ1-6	CASSLWKATGVGVRSPLHF	TGTGCCAGCAGTTTATGGAAGGCAACAGGGGTAGGAGTGAGGTCACCCCTCCACTTT
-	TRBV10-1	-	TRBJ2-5	CASSLRDKETQYF	TGCGCCAGCAGTCTCCGGGACAAAGAGACCCAGTACTTC
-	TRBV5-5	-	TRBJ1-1	CASSRQRMNTEAFF	TGTGCCAGCAGCAGACAGCGCATGAACACTGAAGCTTTCTTT
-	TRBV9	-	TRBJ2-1	CASSVVLQSPSRDEQFF	TGTGCCAGCAGCGTAGTGCTGCAGTCCCCCTCGCGGGATGAGCAGTTCTTC
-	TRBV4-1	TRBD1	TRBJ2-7	CASSRDRGQSYEQYF	TGCGCCAGCAGCCGAGACAGGGGGCAATCTTACGAGCAGTACTTC
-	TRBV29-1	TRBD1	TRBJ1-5	CSVKDRTYSNQPQHF	TGCAGCGTAAAGGACAGGACCTATTCCAATCAGCCCCAGCATTTT
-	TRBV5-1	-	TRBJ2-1	CASSLGYRARGDEQFF	TGCGCCAGCAGCTTGGGATACAGGGCTAGAGGCGATGAGCAGTTCTTC
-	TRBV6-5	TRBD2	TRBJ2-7	CASSLAGEIYEQYF	TGTGCCAGCAGTCTAGCGGGAGAGATTTACGAGCAGTACTTC
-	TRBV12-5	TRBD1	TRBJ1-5	CASGIARGLDQPQHF	TGTGCTAGTGGTATAGCAAGGGGGCTTGATCAGCCCCAGCATTTT
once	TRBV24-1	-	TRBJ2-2	CATTAGRITGELFF	TGTGCCACCACCGCCGGGAGAATTACCGGGGAGCTGTTTTTT
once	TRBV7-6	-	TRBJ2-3	CASSRRTGGSTDTQYF	TGTGCCAGCAGCCGACGGACAGGAGGGAGCACAGATACGCAGTATTTT
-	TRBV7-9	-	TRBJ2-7	CASSLVGEADEQYF	TGTGCCAGCAGCTTAGTGGGGGAGGCCGACGAGCAGTACTTC
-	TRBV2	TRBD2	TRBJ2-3	CASSERLAGAGTDTQYF	TGTGCCAGCAGTGAACGACTAGCGGGAGCCGGCACAGATACGCAGTATTTT
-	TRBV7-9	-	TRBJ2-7	CASSLGTGGWAEQYF	TGTGCCAGCAGCTTAGGGACGGGGGGCTGGGCCGAGCAGTACTTC
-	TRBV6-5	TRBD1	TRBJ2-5	CASSPQTGRETQYF	TGTGCCAGCAGTCCCCAGACAGGGCGAGAGACCCAGTACTTC
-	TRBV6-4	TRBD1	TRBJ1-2	CASSPHSQGSLGYTF	TGTGCCAGCAGCCCCCATTCACAGGGGTCGTTAGGCTACACCTTC
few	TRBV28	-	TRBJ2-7	CASTPGGGVDEQYF	TGTGCCAGCACCCCCGGCGGAGGGGTCGACGAGCAGTACTTC
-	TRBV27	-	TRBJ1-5	CASSLGAVQPQHF	TGTGCCAGCAGTTTAGGGGCAGTTCAGCCCCAGCATTTT
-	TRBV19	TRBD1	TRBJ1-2	CASSIGDRRGPYGYTF	TGTGCCAGTAGTATTGGGGACAGGCGGGGTCCCTATGGCTACACCTTC
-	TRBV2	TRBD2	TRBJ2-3	CASSRTSGTDTQYF	TGTGCCAGCAGTAGGACTAGCGGCACAGATACGCAGTATTTT
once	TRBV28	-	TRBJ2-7	CASRASALWGDSYEQYF	TGTGCCAGCAGGGCCTCCGCGTTGTGGGGGGACTCCTACGAGCAGTACTTC
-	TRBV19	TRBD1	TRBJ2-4	CASSLDPGQGSKNIQYF	TGTGCCAGTAGTCTCGACCCGGGACAGGGGTCCAAAAACATTCAGTACTTC
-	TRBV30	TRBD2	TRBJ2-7	CAWSVLGGTSGSHEQYF	TGTGCCTGGAGTGTATTGGGGGGGACTAGCGGGAGCCACGAGCAGTACTTC
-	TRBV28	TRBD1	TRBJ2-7	CASSSYPSDRGYEQYF	TGTGCCAGCAGTTCCTATCCCTCGGACAGGGGCTACGAGCAGTACTTC
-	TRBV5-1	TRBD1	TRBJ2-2	CASSRGQVPGELFF	TGCGCCAGCTCGAGGGGGCAGGTTCCCGGGGAGCTGTTTTTT
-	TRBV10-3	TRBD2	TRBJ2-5	CAIRAGEMETQYF	TGTGCCATCCGAGCGGGAGAAATGGAGACCCAGTACTTC
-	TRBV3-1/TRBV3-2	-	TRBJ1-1	CASSQDGAPEAFF	TGTGCCAGCAGCCAAGATGGGGCTCCAGAGGCTTTCTTT
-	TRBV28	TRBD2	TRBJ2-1	CASSTIAGVANEQFF	TGTGCCAGCAGTACAATAGCGGGAGTCGCCAATGAGCAGTTCTTC
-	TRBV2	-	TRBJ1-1	CASSGQLLTEAFF	TGTGCCAGCAGTGGACAGCTGCTCACTGAAGCTTTCTTT
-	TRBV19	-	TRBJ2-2	CASSSQNWGDNRDRELFF	TGTGCCAGTAGTAGCCAAAATTGGGGAGATAACAGGGACAGGGAGCTGTTTTTT
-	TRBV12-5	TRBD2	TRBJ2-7	CATGTSGYEQYF	TGTGCTACCGGGACTAGCGGATACGAGCAGTACTTC
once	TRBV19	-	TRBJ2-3	CASSTTDTQYF	TGTGCCAGTAGTACGACAGATACGCAGTATTTT
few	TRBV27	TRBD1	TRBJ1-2	CASSLGTDSNYGYTF	TGTGCCAGCAGTTTAGGGACAGACTCTAACTATGGCTACACCTTC
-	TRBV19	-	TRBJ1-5	CASLTTDYSNQPQHF	TGTGCCAGCCTTACGACAGATTATAGCAATCAGCCCCAGCATTTT
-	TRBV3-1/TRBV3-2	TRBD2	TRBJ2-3	CASSRGLALRTDTQYF	TGTGCCAGCAGCCGAGGACTAGCGCTGCGGACAGATACGCAGTATTTT
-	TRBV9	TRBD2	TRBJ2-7	CASSPSASGYYEQYF	TGTGCCAGCAGCCCCTCGGCTAGCGGGTACTACGAGCAGTACTTC
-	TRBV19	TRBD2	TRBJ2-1	CATRGTSGPYNEQFF	TGTGCCACTCGCGGGACTAGCGGACCATACAATGAGCAGTTCTTC
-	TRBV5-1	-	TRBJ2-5	CASSLDRELETQYF	TGCGCCAGCAGCTTGGACAGGGAATTAGAGACCCAGTACTTC
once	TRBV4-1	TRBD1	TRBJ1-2	CASSPDRGINYGYTF	TGCGCCAGCAGCCCCGACAGGGGGATAAACTATGGCTACACCTTC
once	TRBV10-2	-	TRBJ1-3	CASSSGVGNTIYF	TGCGCCAGCAGTTCAGGGGTCGGAAACACCATATATTTT
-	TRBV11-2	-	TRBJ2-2	CASSSTGSAGELFF	TGTGCCAGCAGCTCAACAGGGTCGGCCGGGGAGCTGTTTTTT
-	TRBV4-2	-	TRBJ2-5	CASSQGGTPSQETQYF	TGTGCCAGCAGCCAAGGGGGCACGCCAAGCCAAGAGACCCAGTACTTC
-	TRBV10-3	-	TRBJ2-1	CAISESTAGFSEQFF	TGTGCCATCAGTGAAAGCACCGCAGGGTTCAGTGAGCAGTTCTTC
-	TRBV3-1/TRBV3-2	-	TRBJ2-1	CASSQQIGVVGFF	TGTGCCAGCAGCCAACAAATCGGAGTGGTGGGGTTCTTC
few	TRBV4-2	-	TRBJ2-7	CASSQVAQGKDEQYF	TGTGCCAGCAGCCAAGTTGCACAGGGCAAAGACGAGCAGTACTTC
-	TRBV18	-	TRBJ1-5	CASSPLRDQPQHF	TGTGCCAGCTCCCCGCTACGGGATCAGCCCCAGCATTTT
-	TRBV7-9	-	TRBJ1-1	CASSPINTEAFF	TGTGCCAGCAGTCCTATTAACACTGAAGCTTTCTTT
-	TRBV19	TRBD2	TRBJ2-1	CASSIVLAETSYNEQFF	TGTGCCAGTAGTATAGTACTAGCGGAGACCTCCTACAATGAGCAGTTCTTC
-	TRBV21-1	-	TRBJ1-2	CASSKVEGTEEFNYGYTF	TGTGCCAGCAGCAAGGTGGAGGGGACAGAAGAGTTCAACTATGGCTACACCTTC
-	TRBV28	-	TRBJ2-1	CASRLDRREQFF	TGTGCCAGCAGACTAGACCGTCGGGAGCAGTTCTTC
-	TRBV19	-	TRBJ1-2	CASSAQDSWGYGYTF	TGTGCCAGTAGTGCCCAGGACAGCTGGGGCTATGGCTACACCTTC
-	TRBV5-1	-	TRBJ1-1	CASSLAPGQGNTEAFF	TGCGCCAGCAGCTTGGCCCCCGGGCAGGGGAACACTGAAGCTTTCTTT